This T cell receptor (beta chain) was identified during a study of tumor-infiltrating lymphocytes in oesophageal squamous cell carcinoma. TCRdb independently ran MiXCR on the PCR reads; one entry per CDR3 protein. The table shows about 14,000 distinct CDR3 sequences, with roughly 50% occurring only once. The CDR3 extends over 17 amino acids. V was shortened by 3 bases and J by 0 bases, with 16 bases between the two germline ends. Germline V gives CDR1 SGHTA, CDR2 FQGNSA. This chain links TRBV7-2 with TRBJ2-3; D uncertain. Sequencing was done on a sample of blood. This clonotype was obtained from a male donor with esophageal squamous cell carcinoma. The CDR3 sequence: CASSFYVSSLSTDTQYF. In DNA, the CDR3 is TGTGCCAGCAGCTTTTACGTCAGCTCTCTCAGCACAGATACGCAGTATTTT.